This T cell receptor beta chain was documented in a study of Ad26.COV2.S vaccination and SARS-CoV-2 variants. CDR3 length: 17 amino acids. J gave up 3 bases and V 3 bases, and 9 bases lay outside the gene matches. Germline CDR1 and CDR2: SGHDT and YYEEEE. Repertoires were generated with immunoSEQ multiplex PCR, while TCRdb's copy carries only in-frame clones and drops some. The data hold about 400,000 clones, with roughly 90% observed a single time. Treatment specified: roughly 19 received Ad26.COV2.S at low or high dose, single or two shots; 5 received placebo; per-sample allocation not given. Day 63 after the first injection of vaccine or placebo was the sampling time.

This sample comprised peripheral blood, obtained in a trial of Ad26.COV2.S vaccine versus placebo. The TCR was taken from a person between 18 and 60 years old who received the Ad26.COV2.S COVID-19 vaccine or a placebo. The rearrangement uses TRBV5-6 and TRBJ1-4, with TRBD1 matching over 9 bases. The CDR3 nucleotides read TGTGCCAGCAGCTCAACCGGGACAGGGTTTTCTAATGAAAAACTGTTTTTT. Encoded protein: CASSSTGTGFSNEKLFF.